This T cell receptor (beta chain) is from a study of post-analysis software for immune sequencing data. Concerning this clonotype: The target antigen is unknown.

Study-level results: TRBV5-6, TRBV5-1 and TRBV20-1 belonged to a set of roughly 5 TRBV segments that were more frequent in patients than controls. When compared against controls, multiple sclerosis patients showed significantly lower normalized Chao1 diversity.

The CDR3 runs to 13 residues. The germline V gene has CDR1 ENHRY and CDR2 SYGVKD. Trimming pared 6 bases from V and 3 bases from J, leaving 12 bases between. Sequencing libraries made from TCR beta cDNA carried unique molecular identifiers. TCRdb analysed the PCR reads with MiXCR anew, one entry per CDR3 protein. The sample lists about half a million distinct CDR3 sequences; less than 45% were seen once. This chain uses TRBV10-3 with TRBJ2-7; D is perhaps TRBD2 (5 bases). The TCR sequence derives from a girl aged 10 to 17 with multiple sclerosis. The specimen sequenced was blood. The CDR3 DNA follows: TGTGCCATCAGGGAGGACGGCTACTACGAGCAGTACTTC. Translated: CAIREDGYYEQYF.